A selection of T cell receptor beta chains follows, all from one sample in a study of cytomegalovirus exposure and HLA in healthy donors. Assay used: immunoSEQ multiplex PCR; TCRdb lists only in-frame clones, some missing. The table records more than 95,000 clones, about nine tenths of them present only once. The source material was PBMCs. Source of these receptors: a man aged 18-30 years in good health and CMV-seronegative. Each CDR3 is given with its conserved first and last residue. Each record gives: D gene, V gene, clone size, J gene, CDR3 DNA, CDR3 protein. A D gene is named only where the DNA matches it firmly. Only part of the rows carry a size: once, few, many, or a class if the clone is expanded.

NA	TRBV7-9	NA	TRBJ2-2	TGTGCCAGCAGAGGGGACACCGGGGAGCTGTTTTTT	CASRGDTGELFF
TRBD1	TRBV9	NA	TRBJ2-3	TGTGCCAGCAGCTCCCGACAGGGCTTCACAGATACGCAGTATTTT	CASSSRQGFTDTQYF
NA	TRBV21-1	NA	TRBJ2-7	TGTGCCAGCAGTAAAACGGGACAGGGCTACGAGCAGTACTTC	CASSKTGQGYEQYF
NA	TRBV7-9	NA	TRBJ1-1	TGTGCCAGCAGCTTCGACAGCACTGAAGCTTTCTTT	CASSFDSTEAFF
TRBD1	TRBV6-1	NA	TRBJ1-1	TGTGCCAGCAGTGAAGACAGGGGCCTGAATCAAGCAGCTTTCTTT	CASSEDRGLNQAAFF
NA	TRBV6-5	NA	TRBJ2-7	TGTGCCAGCAGTTACTCACAAAAGCAGTACTTC	CASSYSQKQYF
NA	TRBV7-9	few	TRBJ1-5	TGTGCCATCGGGCAAGGGGTTATAGGCAATCAGCCCCAGCATTTT	CAIGQGVIGNQPQHF
NA	TRBV28	NA	TRBJ1-4	TGTGCCAGCAGTAATCACAGGGCCTCTAATGAAAAACTGTTTTTT	CASSNHRASNEKLFF
NA	TRBV5-6	NA	TRBJ2-3	TGTGCCAGCAGCTTTTCAGGCGCTCGAGATACGCAGTATTTT	CASSFSGARDTQYF
NA	TRBV5-6	NA	TRBJ1-2	TGTGCCAGCAGCCCAAGAGAGCTGAGAACCGCTGGCTACACCTTC	CASSPRELRTAGYTF
NA	TRBV2	once	TRBJ2-5	TGTGCCAGCAGTGAAAGCGAGCCTCAGGAGACCCAGTACTTC	CASSESEPQETQYF
TRBD1	TRBV7-6	NA	TRBJ2-5	TGTGCCAGCAGCTTAGTATCGGGACAGAGCCAAGAGACCCAGTACTTC	CASSLVSGQSQETQYF
TRBD1	TRBV5-1	NA	TRBJ2-7	TGCGCCAGCAGCCAACAGGGGGCCTACGAGCAGTACTTC	CASSQQGAYEQYF
NA	TRBV25-1	NA	TRBJ2-1	TGTGCCAGCAGAGACGGAGAAGAAGCCTACAATGAGCAGTTCTTC	CASRDGEEAYNEQFF
NA	TRBV27	few	TRBJ1-5	TGTGCCAGCAGACTAGTGGGGTCGTACAATCAGCCCCAGCATTTT	CASRLVGSYNQPQHF
NA	TRBV27	NA	TRBJ2-7	TGTGCCAGCAGTTTCAGGACATACAACGAGCAGTACTTC	CASSFRTYNEQYF
NA	TRBV28	few	TRBJ1-1	TGTGCCAGCAGCTATGGTTTCATGAACACTGAAGCTTTCTTT	CASSYGFMNTEAFF
TRBD1	TRBV4-3	NA	TRBJ1-3	TGCGCCAGCAGCCAAGGACAGGGGGGTGGAAACACCATATATTTT	CASSQGQGGGNTIYF
TRBD1	TRBV19	NA	TRBJ1-1	TGTGCCACCCAGGGGGCTGAAGCTTTCTTT	CATQGAEAFF
NA	TRBV1	once	TRBJ2-1	TGCACCAGCAGCCAACCCTTCGGGACTAGACATTACAATGAGCAGTTCTTC	CTSSQPFGTRHYNEQFF
TRBD1	TRBV28	NA	TRBJ1-6	TGTGCCAGCAGCCCAGGGACAGGGTCTATTTCACCCCTCCACTTT	CASSPGTGSISPLHF
TRBD1	TRBV11-2	NA	TRBJ1-2	TGTGCCAGCAGCCCCTGGCAGGGGACAGCTAACTATGGCTACACCTTC	CASSPWQGTANYGYTF
TRBD1	TRBV19	once	TRBJ2-1	TGTGCCAGTAGTGGACAGGATTCCTACAATGAGCAGTTCTTC	CASSGQDSYNEQFF
TRBD1	TRBV18	NA	TRBJ1-1	TGTGCCATGGGGACAGGGCTGAACACTGAAGCTTTCTTT	CAMGTGLNTEAFF
NA	TRBV7-7	NA	TRBJ2-1	TGTGCCAGCAGCTTAATCCCAGGCTCCTACAATGAGCAGTTCTTC	CASSLIPGSYNEQFF
TRBD1	TRBV28	NA	TRBJ2-7	TGTGCCAGCACTACAGGGGGCGTCTACTACGAGCAGTACTTC	CASTTGGVYYEQYF
TRBD1	TRBV15	NA	TRBJ1-4	TGTGCCACCAGCTCCAACAGGGGGCTCTATGAAAAACTGTTTTTT	CATSSNRGLYEKLFF
NA	TRBV28	NA	TRBJ2-6	TGTGCCAGCAGCCGAGGGGACGGGGGCTCTGGGGCCAACGTCCTGACTTTC	CASSRGDGGSGANVLTF
TRBD1	TRBV30	NA	TRBJ2-1	TGTGCCTCCCGGGACAGCGCCTACAATGAGCAGTTCTTC	CASRDSAYNEQFF
NA	TRBV2	NA	TRBJ2-1	TGTGCCAGCAGTGAAGCTCGGGTATACAATGAGCAGTTCTTC	CASSEARVYNEQFF
NA	TRBV6-5	NA	TRBJ2-7	TGTGCCAGCAGCCCGTGGGGGGCCTACGAGCAGTACTTC	CASSPWGAYEQYF
NA	TRBV6-5	NA	TRBJ1-1	TGTGCCAGCGAAAAACGGGACAAATTAGAAGCTTTCTTT	CASEKRDKLEAFF
NA	TRBV13	once	TRBJ2-1	TGTGCCAGCAGCTTAGGCCGGGGGGCGGCATACAATGAGCAGTTCTTC	CASSLGRGAAYNEQFF
TRBD2	TRBV7-2	NA	TRBJ2-3	TGTGCCAGCAGCTTAGTCTGGCGGGGGGGCACAGATACGCAGTATTTT	CASSLVWRGGTDTQYF
TRBD1	TRBV11-2	NA	TRBJ1-1	TGTGCCAGCAGCTTACGAACTCGGACAGGGACGAACACTGAAGCTTTCTTT	CASSLRTRTGTNTEAFF
TRBD1	TRBV7-9	NA	TRBJ2-7	TGTGCCAGCAGCTCCCAAGGGACAGGAACCTACGAGCAGTACTTC	CASSSQGTGTYEQYF
NA	TRBV30	NA	TRBJ2-6	TGTGCCTGGAGCCACGGGGTGAAATCTGGGGCCAACGTCCTGACTTTC	CAWSHGVKSGANVLTF
TRBD1	TRBV6-1	NA	TRBJ2-7	TGTGCCAGCAGTGAACTAGGGACAGGGAGCTCCTACGAGCAGTACTTC	CASSELGTGSSYEQYF
TRBD1	TRBV7-2	few	TRBJ1-1	TGTGCCAGCAGCTTCCGACAGGGAGGAACTGAAGCTTTCTTT	CASSFRQGGTEAFF
TRBD2	TRBV7-7	NA	TRBJ2-3	TGTGCCAGCAGCTCATCTCCGGGACTAGCTGCTAGCACAGATACGCAGTATTTT	CASSSSPGLAASTDTQYF
TRBD1	TRBV4-1	once	TRBJ2-1	TGCGCCAGCTCAGACAGGGGTACGTCTAGCAATGAGCAGTTCTTC	CASSDRGTSSNEQFF
TRBD1	TRBV9	once	TRBJ1-6	TGTGCCAGCAGCGGACAGGGGGCGAGCTCACCCCTCCACTTT	CASSGQGASSPLHF